The rows below give T cell receptor beta chains drawn from one sample of a study of cytomegalovirus exposure and HLA in healthy donors. Assay: immunoSEQ multiplex PCR; the TCRdb copy retains only in-frame clones and omits some. This table holds around 230,000 clones, roughly 81% found once. Sequences were obtained from PBMCs. All receptors come from a girl aged 2 to 10 in good health and CMV-seronegative. CDR3s include the opening cysteine and the closing phenylalanine or tryptophan. D genes are given only for firm matches. Clone size is stated in some rows and not others, as once, few, many or a class when expanded.

TRBV7-9	-	TRBJ2-7	TRBD1	TGTGCCAGCAGCCCCATATGGGGACAGCTGCAGTACTTC	CASSPIWGQLQYF
TRBV5-1	-	TRBJ1-1	-	TGCGCCAGCAGCTTGGCTCCGGGAACTGAAGCTTTCTTT	CASSLAPGTEAFF
TRBV10-1	few	TRBJ2-7	-	TGCGCCAGCAGTGAGGTAGCGGCCGGCTCATACGAGCAGTACTTC	CASSEVAAGSYEQYF
TRBV6-6	-	TRBJ1-4	TRBD1	TGTGCCAGCAGCCAAGGGGGCGAAAAACTGTTTTTT	CASSQGGEKLFF
TRBV5-6	-	TRBJ1-5	TRBD1	TGTGCCAGCAGCTTTAGAGGGGGCTATAGCAATCAGCCCCAGCATTTT	CASSFRGGYSNQPQHF
TRBV30	-	TRBJ1-1	TRBD1	TGTGCCTGGTCAACGCAGGGGGAGAGGGCTTTCTTT	CAWSTQGERAFF
TRBV10-3	-	TRBJ2-1	-	TGTGCCATCAGTGCGGGGTCCAACGGAGGGTATGAGCAGTTCTTC	CAISAGSNGGYEQFF
TRBV5-8	-	TRBJ1-2	TRBD1	TGTGCCAGCAGCATCGCCGACAGGGGATACTATGGCTACACCTTC	CASSIADRGYYGYTF
TRBV27	-	TRBJ2-5	-	TGTGCCAGCAGTTCACTAGGACTAACTCAAGAGACCCAGTACTTC	CASSSLGLTQETQYF
TRBV5-1	-	TRBJ2-7	-	TGCGCCAGCAGCTTGGCAGGGCTCTCCTACGAGCAGTACTTC	CASSLAGLSYEQYF
TRBV2	-	TRBJ1-6	-	TGTGCCAGCAGTGCCCTGGGAGGGGCAAGCTCCTATAATTCACCCCTCCACTTT	CASSALGGASSYNSPLHF
TRBV21-1	-	TRBJ1-5	-	TGTGCCAGCAGCGACACCAGCGCACAGGGCAATCAGCCCCAGCATTTT	CASSDTSAQGNQPQHF
TRBV5-1	once	TRBJ1-4	TRBD1	TGCGCCAGCAGCTTGAGAGGGACAGACGAAAAACTGTTTTTT	CASSLRGTDEKLFF
TRBV29-1	-	TRBJ2-3	-	TGCAGCGTGAAGCCGGATAGCGCCCCCGATACGCAGTATTTT	CSVKPDSAPDTQYF
TRBV18	-	TRBJ2-1	TRBD2	TGTGCCAGCTCACCACTACCTCCGGGACTAGCGGGAGACAATGAGCAGTTCTTC	CASSPLPPGLAGDNEQFF
TRBV7-9	-	TRBJ1-4	-	TGTGCCAGCAGCTTAGCACTGGGGCAGGTCACTAATGAAAAACTGTTTTTT	CASSLALGQVTNEKLFF
TRBV29-1	-	TRBJ2-3	TRBD2	TGCAGCGTCAGGACTAGCGTACCAGATACGCAGTATTTT	CSVRTSVPDTQYF
TRBV19	-	TRBJ2-7	TRBD1	TGTGCCAGTAGTCCGGACAGGGAGAGATACGAGCAGTACTTC	CASSPDRERYEQYF
TRBV7-9	-	TRBJ1-2	-	TGTGCCAGCAGCTTAGAAATTGTCGGTAACTATGGCTACACCTTC	CASSLEIVGNYGYTF
TRBV7-8	-	TRBJ2-2	-	TGTGCCAGCAGCTTAAACAGGGCCGGGGAGCTGTTTTTT	CASSLNRAGELFF
TRBV6-1	-	TRBJ1-5	-	TGTGCCAGCAGTGAATCCCGGGTTCAGCCCCAGCATTTT	CASSESRVQPQHF
TRBV14	-	TRBJ2-1	-	TGTGCCAGCAGCCAAAACGGTAATGAGCAGTTCTTC	CASSQNGNEQFF
TRBV29-1	-	TRBJ1-2	-	TGCAGCGTTGAAAAAATAGCCTCTAACTATGGCTACACCTTC	CSVEKIASNYGYTF
TRBV7-7	-	TRBJ2-7	TRBD1	TGTGCCAGCAGCTTAGGTGGACAGGATAGGGTGTACTTC	CASSLGGQDRVYF
TRBV2	-	TRBJ2-1	-	TGTGCCAGCCGGAAGGGTGAGCGGCGTACCTACAATGAGCAGTTCTTC	CASRKGERRTYNEQFF
TRBV27	-	TRBJ2-1	TRBD2	TGTGCCAGCAGTTCGCCCTCTAGCGGGGGATACAATGAGCAGTTCTTC	CASSSPSSGGYNEQFF
TRBV5-4	-	TRBJ2-3	-	TGTGCCAGCAGCTTGAGGGGAAGTGCAGATACGCAGTATTTT	CASSLRGSADTQYF
TRBV7-9	-	TRBJ1-1	-	TGTTCCAGCAGCTTCTACTTAACTGAAGCTTTCTTT	CSSSFYLTEAFF
TRBV5-4	-	TRBJ2-1	TRBD2	TGTGCCAGCAGCCCGGGACTAGTTTACAATGAGCAGTTCTTC	CASSPGLVYNEQFF
TRBV7-8	-	TRBJ2-1	-	TGTGCCAGCAGCCGGGGACTCCACAATGAGCAGTTCTTC	CASSRGLHNEQFF
TRBV19	once	TRBJ1-1	TRBD1	TGTGCCAGTAGGGGGACAGGGGGTCCTCAAGCTTTCTTT	CASRGTGGPQAFF
TRBV11-2	-	TRBJ2-7	-	TGTGCCAGCAGCTTTCCGGGCGCGGGACCCCGGGAGCAGTACTTC	CASSFPGAGPREQYF
TRBV5-5	-	TRBJ2-1	-	TGTGCCAGCAGCTTGTTAGAGGGCGCAATGGGTGAGCAGTTCTTC	CASSLLEGAMGEQFF
TRBV5-6	-	TRBJ2-7	TRBD2	TGTGCCAGCAGCTTGTTGGGGGGGTCGGTCTACGAGCAGTACTTC	CASSLLGGSVYEQYF
TRBV29-1	-	TRBJ2-1	-	TGCAGCGTTGAAGGCTGGAGCCTATACAATGAGCAGTTCTTC	CSVEGWSLYNEQFF
TRBV5-4	-	TRBJ2-1	TRBD2	TGTGCCAGCAGCTTTGGGACTAGCGGGAGAAGTTATGAGCAGTTCTTC	CASSFGTSGRSYEQFF
TRBV19	-	TRBJ1-1	TRBD1	TGTGCCAGTAGTATAGTGGACAGGGGGAACACTGAAGCTTTCTTT	CASSIVDRGNTEAFF
TRBV5-1	-	TRBJ1-4	TRBD1	TGCGCCAGCAGCCGAGACAGGGTCATTACGAAAAATGAAAAACTGTTTTTT	CASSRDRVITKNEKLFF
TRBV10-1	-	TRBJ2-3	TRBD1	TGCGCCAGCACCCCAACAGGGGAAGGTACGCAGTATTTT	CASTPTGEGTQYF
TRBV5-5	once	TRBJ2-5	TRBD2	TGTGCCAGCAGCTTGGGGGGGGGAGCGGGGCAAGAGACCCAGTACTTC	CASSLGGGAGQETQYF
TRBV12-5	-	TRBJ1-1	TRBD1	TGTGCTAGTGGTTCTAGGACAGGGGAAGTGAACACTGAAGCTTTCTTT	CASGSRTGEVNTEAFF
TRBV5-4	-	TRBJ2-7	TRBD2	TGTGCCAGCAGCCCCTGGCGGGGGGGCGCGGGGGAGCAGTACTTC	CASSPWRGGAGEQYF
TRBV7-9	-	TRBJ1-3	TRBD1	TGTGCCAGCAGCGGGACAGGGGGAATCTCTGGAAACACCATATATTTT	CASSGTGGISGNTIYF
TRBV11-2	few	TRBJ2-5	TRBD1	TGTGCCAGCAGCCGGGGACAGCTTAAAGAGACCCAGTACTTC	CASSRGQLKETQYF
TRBV6-1	once	TRBJ1-1	TRBD1	TGTGCCAGCAGACCCGGTGACAGGGGATTTCGGGCTTTCTTT	CASRPGDRGFRAFF
TRBV5-1	-	TRBJ1-5	-	TGCGCCAGCAGCTTGGGACAGCATAGCAATCAGCCCCAGCATTTT	CASSLGQHSNQPQHF
TRBV11-3	-	TRBJ2-2	-	TGTGCCAGCAGCTCCGGTGCCGTCGCGAACACCGGGGAGCTGTTTTTT	CASSSGAVANTGELFF
TRBV7-9	-	TRBJ1-4	TRBD1	TGTGCCAGCAGCTCGACAGGGCTTAATGAAAAACTGTTTTTT	CASSSTGLNEKLFF
TRBV30	-	TRBJ1-3	-	TGTGCCTGGAGTGCAGGGGCCTCTGGAAACACCATATATTTT	CAWSAGASGNTIYF
TRBV19	-	TRBJ2-2	TRBD2	TGTGCCAGTACCGCTAGCGGGGGGTTCTGGGAGGAGCTGTTTTTT	CASTASGGFWEELFF
TRBV6-1	-	TRBJ1-5	-	TGTGCCAGCAGTGACCCTCCGAGCGGTCAGCCCCAGCATTTT	CASSDPPSGQPQHF